These 14 T cell receptor beta chains were sequenced from one sample in a study of T cell repertoires in ileal Crohn's disease. This table comes from immunoSEQ multiplex PCR, and its TCRdb copy is limited to in-frame clones, with some not included. The table records approximately 12,000 clones, 70% to 80% of them present only once. The source material was ileal tissue. The receptor source for this set is an adult with Crohn's disease.

CDR3 bases: TGCAGCGTTGCTTACAGGGAAGCTTTCTTT. Its protein product is CSVAYREAFF. The genes are TRBV29-1 and TRBJ1-1, with D tentatively TRBD1 (5 bases). In germline, CDR1 is SQVTM, CDR2 ANQGSEA. V was shortened by 4 bases and J by 8 bases, with 8 bases between the two germline ends. The CDR3 has 10 amino acids.

This clone came up once. The chain joins TRBV11-2 to TRBJ1-3; D is undetermined. CDR3 length: 16 amino acids. CDR1 SGHAT and CDR2 FQNNGV come from the germline V gene. The germline V and J ends were trimmed by 1 base and 4 bases, with 14 bases remaining between them. The chain's CDR3 is CASSLAPRITGNTIYF. CDR3 sequence (DNA): TGTGCCAGCAGCTTAGCTCCCAGGATTACCGGAAACACCATATATTTT.

The genes are TRBV29-1 and TRBJ2-7, with 8 nucleotides matching TRBD1. The CDR3 is made up of 12 amino acids. Trimming cost V 5 bases and J 2 bases; bases outside gene matches: 2. Germline V lookup: CDR1 SQVTM, CDR2 ANQGSEA. CDR3 bases: TGCAGCGTTCAGGGACAGGCCTACGAGCAGTACTTC. Protein: CSVQGQAYEQYF.

The chain employs TRBV5-5 and TRBJ1-1; 7 bases map to TRBD1. Germline loops: CDR1 SGHKS, CDR2 YYEKEE (reference sequence). V shed 0 bases and J 6 bases; nucleotides not matched to a gene: 5. CDR3 length equals 14 residues. CDR3 region: CASSLGQGTSEAFF. The CDR3 DNA is TGTGCCAGCAGCTTGGGACAGGGAACCTCTGAAGCTTTCTTT.

V and J are TRBV7-6 and TRBJ2-7; D unclear. The CDR3 length is 13 residues. The V end was cut by 1 base, the J end by 0 bases, with 4 bases between. From germline, CDR1 is SGHVS and CDR2 FNYEAQ. The CDR3 sequence is CASSLDSSYEQYF. In DNA, the CDR3 is TGTGCCAGCAGCTTAGACTCCTCCTACGAGCAGTACTTC.

In DNA form, the CDR3 reads TGTGCCAGCAGCCTAGGGGCGGGGAATGAAAAACTGTTTTTT. Translation: CASSLGAGNEKLFF. The chain recombines TRBV7-9 with TRBJ1-4; a weak D match, TRBD1 (5 bases). CDR1 and CDR2 from the germline V gene are SEHNR and FQNEAQ (reference sequence). The length of the CDR3 is 14 residues. Trimming stripped 5 bases from V and 5 bases from J, with 12 bases between.

The chain is built from TRBV11-2 and TRBJ1-2, with 12 bases matching TRBD1. CDR1 and CDR2 from the germline V gene are SGHAT and FQNNGV. V lost 2 bases and J lost 4; bases outside the gene matches: 14. The CDR3 has 19 residues. The DNA of the CDR3 is TGTGCCAGCAGCTTACCTCTTGGGACAGGGGGCGGCTACCCCTATGGCTACACCTTC. Translation: CASSLPLGTGGGYPYGYTF. Full variable domain (rest looked up from reference TRBV11-2 and TRBJ1-2): EAGVAQSPRYKIIEKRQSVAFWCNPISGHATLYWYQQILGQGPKLLIQFQNNGVVDDSQLPKDRFSAERLKGVDSTLKIQPAKLEDSAVYLCASSLPLGTGGGYPYGYTFGSGTRLTVV.

The J gene is TRBJ1-6, the V gene TRBV9; 9 bases agree with TRBD1. Unmatched junction bases numbered 13, after V lost 7 bases and J lost 2 bases. Germline assignment: CDR1 SGDLS and CDR2 YYNGEE. The CDR3 runs to 18 residues. CDR3 residues: CASDPGGQGTAYNSPLHF. The CDR3 region has the DNA TGTGCCAGCGATCCGGGAGGACAGGGGACTGCCTATAATTCACCCCTCCACTTT.

The rearrangement uses TRBV27 and TRBJ2-2; D remains ambiguous. The CDR3 loop spans 13 amino acids. Deletions cut 6 bases from V and 4 bases from J, with 9 bases between. Germline loops: CDR1 MNHEY, CDR2 SMNVEV (reference sequence). In nucleotides, the CDR3 is TGTGCCAGCAGCCGCGCGGTCACCGGGGAGCTGTTTTTT. Translated: CASSRAVTGELFF.

This chain links TRBV7-2 with TRBJ2-2, with TRBD1 identical over 7 bases. The germline CDR1 and CDR2 sequences are SGHTA and FQGNSA. J was trimmed by 3 bases and V by 5 bases; bases with no gene match: 9. This CDR3 contains 16 residues. The CDR3 DNA sequence: TGTGCCAGCAGCATAAGACAGGGCGGGTACACCGGGGAGCTGTTTTTT. The encoded protein is CASSIRQGGYTGELFF.

This sequence joins TRBV11-2 and TRBJ2-7, with 8 bases that match TRBD1. After removal of 5 bases from V and 3 bases from J, the junction contained 6 bases not matched to a gene. This CDR3 spans 14 amino acids. The germline V gene has CDR1 SGHAT and CDR2 FQNNGV. CDR3 sequence (DNA): TGTGCCAGCAGCCACGGACAGGGCATCTACGAGCAGTACTTC. Translating gives CASSHGQGIYEQYF.

This chain uses TRBV5-1 with TRBJ2-7, with 11 nucleotides matching TRBD1. CDR3 length equals 16 residues. With 2 bases clipped from V and 1 base from J, the junction kept 5 bases outside the gene matches. Germline V lookup: CDR1 SGHRS, CDR2 YFSETQ. CDR3 protein: CASSFLGQGASYEQYF. The CDR3 DNA is TGCGCCAGCAGCTTTCTTGGACAGGGGGCTTCCTACGAGCAGTACTTC. Full variable domain (rest looked up from reference TRBV5-1 and TRBJ2-7): KAGVTQTPRYLIKTRGQQVTLSCSPISGHRSVSWYQQTPGQGLQFLFEYFSETQRNKGNFPGRFSGRQFSNSRSEMNVSTLELGDSALYLCASSFLGQGASYEQYFGPGTRLTVT.

This clone has just one count. The chain recombines TRBV5-4 with TRBJ2-7; 7 bases fit TRBD1. Germline assignment: CDR1 SGHNT and CDR2 YYREEE (reference sequence). The length of the CDR3 is 16 residues. The V and J ends lost 0 bases and 6 bases, in that order; junction bases with no gene match: 12. CDR3: CASSLAGQSMRVEQYF. In nucleotides, the CDR3 is TGTGCCAGCAGCTTGGCGGGACAGAGTATGAGAGTCGAGCAGTACTTC. The whole variable domain, remainder taken from reference TRBV5-4 and TRBJ2-7, is ETGVTQSPTHLIKTRGQQVTLRCSSQSGHNTVSWYQQALGQGPQFIFQYYREEENGRGNFPPRFSGLQFPNYSSELNVNALELDDSALYLCASSLAGQSMRVEQYFGPGTRLTVT.

This rearrangement joins TRBV19 to TRBJ1-4; D gene uncertain. Trimming left V 5 bases short and J 0 bases short, with 13 bases between. CDR1 is LNHDA, CDR2 SQIVND, per germline (reference sequence). The CDR3 length is 16 residues. The CDR3 here is CASSAPRGATNEKLFF. CDR3 DNA sequence: TGTGCCAGTAGTGCCCCCCGAGGAGCAACTAATGAAAAACTGTTTTTT.